The 15 T cell receptor beta chains given below trace back to one sample, sequenced in a study of T cells in Graves' hyperthyroidism and ophthalmopathy. There were TCR beta CDR3 regions amplified from RNA transcripts. The study used the HTBI primer set for a first-round RT-PCR of the TCR CDR3. TCRdb passed the multiplex PCR reads through MiXCR, listing each CDR3 protein once. The sample contains 600,000 or so distinct CDR3 sequences, 14% of which appear only once. Input material: blood. These receptors all come from a woman under 30 with Graves' ophthalmopathy.

This clonotype was recorded many times. The J gene is TRBJ2-1, the V gene TRBV11-3; TRBD2 agrees at 8 bases. CDR1 is SGHNT and CDR2 is YENEEA in the germline V gene. Trimming cost V 1 base and J 7 bases; bases outside gene matches: 6. This CDR3 comprises 15 residues. Written as DNA, the CDR3 is TGTGCCAGCAGCTTAGGAGCGGGAGAAAGTAATGAGCAGTTCTTC. It specifies CASSLGAGESNEQFF. Full variable domain (missing parts from reference TRBV11-3 and TRBJ2-1): EAGVVQSPRYKIIEKKQPVAFWCNPISGHNTLYWYLQNLGQGPELLIRYENEEAVDDSQLPKDRFSAERLKGVDSTLKIQPAELGDSAVYLCASSLGAGESNEQFFGPGTRLTVL.

This clonotype was observed many times. The rearrangement links TRBV7-9 to TRBJ2-7; D unresolved. Germline V gene lookup returns CDR1 SEHNR and CDR2 FQNEAQ (reference sequence). The length of the CDR3 is 14 residues. V was pared by 2 bases and J by 1 base, with 9 bases between. The CDR3 spells CASSLRDFSYEQYF. The CDR3 coding sequence is TGTGCCAGCAGCTTACGCGACTTTTCCTACGAGCAGTACTTC. Together with reference TRBV7-9 and TRBJ2-7, the CDR3 gives the full variable domain: DTGVSQNPRHKITKRGQNVTFRCDPISEHNRLYWYRQTLGQGPEFLTYFQNEAQLEKSRLLSDRFSAERPKGSFSTLEIQRTEQGDSAMYLCASSLRDFSYEQYFGPGTRLTVT.

This clonotype was counted between two and nine times. The rearrangement uses TRBV13 and TRBJ2-1; TRBD2 aligns across 13 bases. Germline V lookup: CDR1 PRHDT, CDR2 FYEKMQ (reference sequence). The trim removed 0 bases at V and 6 bases at J, leaving 5 bases unmatched. The CDR3 is made up of 17 amino acids. Here the CDR3 reads CASSLGTSGRKPNEQFF. The CDR3 bases are TGTGCCAGCAGCTTAGGGACTAGCGGGAGGAAGCCCAATGAGCAGTTCTTC.

The J gene is TRBJ1-1, the V gene TRBV7-3; unclear D gene. CDR3 size: 17 residues. Per germline, CDR1 SGHTA and CDR2 FQGTGA. V was trimmed by 5 bases and J by 1 base, leaving 20 bases between them. In nucleotides, the CDR3 is TGTGCCAGCAGCCCCGGGTCTCGCCGGCCCGGGAACACTGAAGCTTTCTTT. Amino acids: CASSPGSRRPGNTEAFF.

The rearrangement joins TRBV7-9 to TRBJ2-7, with 11 bases that match TRBD2. J gave up 4 bases and V 4 bases, and 3 bases lay outside the gene matches. Germline loops: CDR1 SEHNR, CDR2 FQNEAQ (reference sequence). The CDR3 is made up of 14 amino acids. The CDR3 region is CASSSASGGYEQYF. The DNA for the CDR3 is TGTGCCAGCAGCTCCGCTAGCGGGGGGTACGAGCAGTACTTC.

This clonotype was detected ten times or more. The gene calls are TRBV28 and TRBJ2-3; no clear D gene. The CDR3 totals 15 residues. The V gene lost 4 bases and the J gene lost 4 bases, with 15 bases spanning the gap. Germline loops: CDR1 MDHEN, CDR2 SYDVKM. The CDR3 here is CASSSPTVIADTQYF. CDR3 nucleotide sequence: TGTGCCAGCAGTTCTCCAACGGTGATAGCAGATACGCAGTATTTT.

This clonotype showed up many times. The chain is built from TRBV7-2 and TRBJ2-2, with 10 bases that match TRBD2. Germline trimming cut 5 bases from V and 3 bases from J; bases unmatched to any gene: 6. CDR1 is SGHTA and CDR2 is FQGNSA in the germline V gene. This CDR3 is 16 amino acids long. The CDR3 DNA reads as TGTGCCAGCAGCCCAGGAGCGGGAGGGGACACCGGGGAGCTGTTTTTT. This sequence encodes CASSPGAGGDTGELFF. The full variable domain, with the rest looked up from reference TRBV7-2 and TRBJ2-2, is GAGVSQSPSNKVTEKGKDVELRCDPISGHTALYWYRQSLGQGLEFLIYFQGNSAPDKSGLPSDRFSAERTGGSVSTLTIQRTQQEDSAVYLCASSPGAGGDTGELFFGEGSRLTVL.

This clonotype was detected a few times. The V call is TRBV19, the J call TRBJ2-7; D may be TRBD1 (5 bases). This CDR3 has 14 residues. The germline V and J ends were trimmed by 1 base and 2 bases, with 9 bases remaining between them. Germline V gene data show CDR1 as LNHDA and CDR2 as SQIVND (reference sequence). The CDR3: CASSIATETYEQYF. The CDR3 DNA reads as TGTGCCAGTAGTATAGCGACAGAGACCTACGAGCAGTACTTC.

This clonotype was picked up a small number of times. This chain connects TRBV18 to TRBJ2-1; TRBD2 matches at 7 bases. J lost 4 bases, V lost 5 bases, and 11 bases had no gene match. CDR3 length: 16 residues. Germline V gives CDR1 KGHSH, CDR2 LQKENI. The CDR3 DNA reads TGTGCCAGCTCATCAGTCCTAGCGGAAAATTACAATGAGCAGTTCTTC. The encoded protein is CASSSVLAENYNEQFF.

This clonotype was observed a handful of times. Its ends do not fully match the called genes, so a read error is possible. The CDR3 DNA reads TGTGCCGGCAGCCTCGCCGGGACAGGTGGAGCTTTCTTT. This encodes CAGSLAGTGGAFF. The rearrangement links TRBV7-2 to TRBJ1-1, with 8 bases lining up with TRBD1. CDR1 SGHTA and CDR2 FQGNSA come from the germline V gene. The CDR3 covers 13 residues. The full variable domain, its missing parts supplied by reference TRBV7-2 and TRBJ1-1, is GAGVSQSPSNKVTEKGKDVELRCDPISGHTALYWYRQSLGQGLEFLIYFQGNSAPDKSGLPSDRFSAERTGGSVSTLTIQRTQQEDSAVYLCAGSLAGTGGAFFGQGTRLTVV.

This clonotype was detected many times. The genes are TRBV7-9 and TRBJ2-1; possibly TRBD2 for D (6 bases). Germline V gives CDR1 SEHNR, CDR2 FQNEAQ (reference sequence). The germline V and J ends were trimmed by 2 bases and 6 bases, with 17 bases remaining between them. The CDR3 is made up of 16 amino acids. DNA for the CDR3: TGTGCCAGCAGCTTATCCTCCCGCGGGGCCGTCAATGAGCAGTTCTTC. Its translation is CASSLSSRGAVNEQFF.

The rearrangement links TRBV5-6 to TRBJ1-3; D is ambiguous. Germline CDR1 is SGHDT and CDR2 is YYEEEE. The V end lost 4 bases, the J end lost 4 bases, and 12 bases lay between the germline ends. The CDR3 has 14 residues. CDR3 nucleotide sequence: TGTGCCAGCAGCAACGGGGAAAGGGGAAACACCATATATTTT. The encoded protein is CASSNGERGNTIYF.

This clonotype has at least ten counts. The chain uses TRBV29-1 and TRBJ2-7; tentatively, D is TRBD2 (6 bases). The ends were cut back, 3 bases at V and 1 base at J, with 10 bases in the middle. The CDR3 has 13 amino acids. In germline, CDR1 is SQVTM, CDR2 ANQGSEA. CDR3 residues: CSVDGGSSYEQYF. CDR3 DNA sequence: TGCAGCGTTGACGGAGGGAGTTCCTACGAGCAGTACTTC.

V is TRBV19 and J is TRBJ1-2, with TRBD1 matching over 8 bases. Germline V gene data show CDR1 as LNHDA and CDR2 as SQIVND (reference sequence). Trimming at V came to 3 bases and at J to 6 bases, leaving 6 bases not matched to a gene. CDR3 length: 14 residues. DNA for the CDR3: TGTGCCAGTAGTATTGAAACAGGGGGAAATGGCTACACCTTC. The encoded protein is CASSIETGGNGYTF.

This clonotype has a count of ten or more. The chain has TRBV7-3 and TRBJ1-6; the match to TRBD1 covers 8 bases. The germline V gene has CDR1 SGHTA and CDR2 FQGTGA. The CDR3 contains 17 residues. Unmatched junction bases numbered 10, after V lost 2 bases and J lost 7 bases. The CDR3 DNA is TGTGCCAGCAGCTTAGGTCGGCAGGGGGCCAGGAATTCACCCCTCCACTTT. Translating gives CASSLGRQGARNSPLHF.